This TCR beta chain stems from a study of T cells in tuberculosis. Study observations and caveats: A GMM-specific repertoire classifier reached around 85% accuracy, AUROC around 0.87.

Profiling relied on immunoSEQ multiplex PCR, and the TCRdb table lists in-frame clones only, not all of them. The sample contains about 25,000 clones, less than 97% of which appear only once. Adolescents were screened for latent TB by skin test and IGRA. A remark on this clone: Its matching antigen is unknown.

Between the trimmed V and J ends, which lost 6 bases and 3 bases, there was a span of 14 bases. Per the germline V gene, CDR1 is SQVTM and CDR2 is ANQGSEA. The CDR3 consists of 13 residues. The sample comprised PBMCs. This TCR was recovered from a donor aged 10-29 years with latent tuberculosis or without tuberculosis infection. The rearrangement uses TRBV29-1 and TRBJ1-1; D gene unclear. CDR3 DNA: TGCAGCGTAGCGACGGATCCCTACACTGAAGCTTTCTTT. This codes for CSVATDPYTEAFF.